This note documents a single T cell receptor (beta chain) sequence. In the original workflow: Reference gene primer amplification yielded estimated nucleated cell counts. Here immunoSEQ multiplex PCR was the method, and the copy in TCRdb shows in-frame clones only, minus some. V and J calls and clone size are given by that table; D and trimming were obtained from the DNA. The sample contains under 250,000 clones, around 84% of which appear only once. The sample originates from a study of blood T cell repertoires in COVID-19. V was pared by 3 bases and J by 7 bases, with 15 bases between. The CDR3 contains 14 residues. Germline values: CDR1 LNHDA, CDR2 SQIVND (reference sequence).

The chain is built from TRBV19 and TRBJ1-2; no clear D. Sequencing was carried out using peripheral blood. This receptor was identified in a man aged 45-65 years with COVID-19, enrolled during active disease. CDR3 coding DNA: TGTGCCAGTAGTATTCCAGGTTCGAATCGTGGCTACACCTTC. This gives the protein CASSIPGSNRGYTF.